A selection of T cell receptor beta chains follows, all from one sample in a study of blood T cells in healthy people across ages. TCRdb reprocessed the 5' RACE reads with MiXCR, giving one entry per CDR3 protein. The sample has hundreds of thousands of distinct CDR3 sequences, roughly 50% seen once. The sequencing sample was made of blood. Receptors were obtained from an elderly man in good health. The CDR3 runs from the conserved cysteine through the conserved F or W. D genes are given only for firm matches. Clone size is shown for a subset of rows, as once, few, many or a class of expanded clone.

d_gene,abundance,v_gene,j_gene,CDR3nt,CDR3aa
-,-,TRBV7-9,TRBJ2-7,TGTGCCAGCAGCTCCCTTGGGTCAGGGACAAGCTCCTACGAGCAGTACTTC,CASSSLGSGTSSYEQYF
TRBD2,-,TRBV7-3,TRBJ2-3,TGTGCCAGCAGCTCGGGACTAGCGGGGAGATTACTAGATACGCAGTATTTT,CASSSGLAGRLLDTQYF
-,-,TRBV5-5,TRBJ1-2,TGTGCCAGCAGCTTTGACCCCGATCCCGGGACCCAGCTGAACTATGGCTACACCTTC,CASSFDPDPGTQLNYGYTF
-,-,TRBV9,TRBJ2-7,TGTGCCAGCAGCGTAGGTACAGGGCTGTCCTACGAGCAGTACTTC,CASSVGTGLSYEQYF
-,few,TRBV11-2,TRBJ2-1,TGTGCCAGCAGCGACCATAGAAGCTCCTACAATGAGCAGTTCTTC,CASSDHRSSYNEQFF
TRBD2,-,TRBV7-9,TRBJ2-1,TGTGCCAGCAGCTCTAGCGGGAGTGTGGCTGAGCAGTTCTTC,CASSSSGSVAEQFF
-,-,TRBV18,TRBJ1-5,TGTGCCAGCTCACCCCTCGGGGGGAACGATCAGCCCCAGCATTTT,CASSPLGGNDQPQHF
TRBD1,-,TRBV9,TRBJ2-7,TGTGCCAGCAGCGGGGGGACAGGGGGAAACCACGAGCAGTACTTC,CASSGGTGGNHEQYF
-,-,TRBV14,TRBJ2-3,TGTGCCAGCAGCCAAAGCCCGGCCAGGGACACAGATACGCAGTATTTT,CASSQSPARDTDTQYF
TRBD2,many,TRBV29-1,TRBJ2-7,TGCAGCGTTGAAGGGACTAGTACCTACGAGCAGTACTTC,CSVEGTSTYEQYF
-,few,TRBV7-3,TRBJ2-3,TGTGCCAGCAGCTTGGGGGTAGTCACAGATACGCAGTATTTT,CASSLGVVTDTQYF
-,-,TRBV5-1,TRBJ2-7,TGCGCCAGCAGCTGGGTGACCTCCATGGTCTACGAGCAGTACTTC,CASSWVTSMVYEQYF
TRBD1,-,TRBV13,TRBJ2-1,TGTGCCAGCAGCACACCACGGGACAGGGGTTCAAATGAGCAGTTCTTC,CASSTPRDRGSNEQFF
-,-,TRBV20-1,TRBJ2-1,TGCAGTGCTAGAAGGGCAGGAGCTTCCTACAATGAGCAGTTCTTC,CSARRAGASYNEQFF
-,-,TRBV12-3/TRBV12-4,TRBJ2-3,TGTGCCAGCAGACGGGGACTCGGCGCGTATTTT,CASRRGLGAYF
-,-,TRBV20-1,TRBJ1-1,TGCAGTGCTAGAGTGGTTCCTGAAGCTTTCTTT,CSARVVPEAFF
-,-,TRBV10-3,TRBJ2-1,TGTGCCACCAGCGGATCGGGTCACAATGAGCAGTTCTTC,CATSGSGHNEQFF
-,-,TRBV18,TRBJ2-1,TGTGCCAGCTCACAACCGCCCAACGACAATGAGCAGTTCTTC,CASSQPPNDNEQFF
-,-,TRBV24-1,TRBJ2-1,TGTGCCACCAGTGATCCCATGGACGGCAATGAGCAGTTCTTC,CATSDPMDGNEQFF
-,-,TRBV14,TRBJ2-3,TGTGCCAGCAGCCAAGATCGGGGCGGGACGCAGTATTTT,CASSQDRGGTQYF
-,-,TRBV12-3/TRBV12-4,TRBJ1-5,TGTGCCAGCAGTTGCACCGGGACGATTAGACAGCCCCAGCATTTT,CASSCTGTIRQPQHF
-,-,TRBV20-1,TRBJ2-5,TGCAGTACTAGTCGACCCCAAGAGACCCAGTACTTC,CSTSRPQETQYF
TRBD1,-,TRBV29-1,TRBJ2-7,TGCAGCGCTACCGGGACAGGGGTCTACGAGCAGTACTTC,CSATGTGVYEQYF
-,once,TRBV3-1,TRBJ2-1,TGTGCCAGCAGCCAAGAACTAGCCTCCTACAATGAGCAGTTCTTC,CASSQELASYNEQFF
TRBD1,-,TRBV28,TRBJ2-7,TGTGCCAGCAGTTCGGAGACAGGGGTCACCTACGAGCAGTACTTC,CASSSETGVTYEQYF
-,-,TRBV5-1,TRBJ2-1,TGCGCCAGCAGCTTGGTAAAGACAGCGGTGCAGTTCTTC,CASSLVKTAVQFF
TRBD1,-,TRBV4-1,TRBJ2-7,TGCGCCAGCAGCCAAGTTTTTCCGGGACAGGGGGCCTACGAGCAGTACTTC,CASSQVFPGQGAYEQYF
TRBD1,-,TRBV7-2,TRBJ2-5,TGTGCCAGCAGCACGGACAGGGGGGCCCAAGAGACCCAGTACTTC,CASSTDRGAQETQYF
-,-,TRBV11-2,TRBJ2-3,TGTGCCAGCAGCTCCGGATCTGCTACGCAGTATTTT,CASSSGSATQYF
-,few,TRBV12-5,TRBJ2-5,TGTGCTAGTGGTCCAGGGACACTCAAGGGGGAGACCCAGTACTTC,CASGPGTLKGETQYF
TRBD1,once,TRBV20-1,TRBJ2-5,TGCAGTGCTATCCGGGACAGGGAGACCCAGTACTTC,CSAIRDRETQYF
TRBD1,once,TRBV12-3/TRBV12-4,TRBJ2-3,TGTGCCAGCAGTTTAATGGACAGGGGGAGAAGTACGCAGTATTTT,CASSLMDRGRSTQYF
-,-,TRBV21-1,TRBJ2-2,TGTGCCAGCAGCAAATGGCGCGGGCCGGGGACCGGGGAGCTGTTTTTT,CASSKWRGPGTGELFF
-,-,TRBV29-1,TRBJ2-1,TGCAGCGTTGCTACCAATGAGCAGTTCTTC,CSVATNEQFF
TRBD2,few,TRBV6-5,TRBJ2-1,TGTGCCAGCAGTCAGACTAGCGGGAGGGCCGGGGAGCAGTTCTTC,CASSQTSGRAGEQFF
TRBD2,-,TRBV9,TRBJ2-1,TGTGCCAGCAGCCCAGGATTAGCGGGAGCATCCAATGAGCAGTTCTTC,CASSPGLAGASNEQFF
TRBD2,-,TRBV6-1,TRBJ2-7,TGTACCAGCAGTGCGCTAGCGGGAGGCCTCTCCTACGAGCAGTACTTC,CTSSALAGGLSYEQYF
-,-,TRBV5-1,TRBJ1-6,TGCGCCAGCAGCGGTTACAGGGACGACGGCTCCTATAATTCACCCCTCCACTTT,CASSGYRDDGSYNSPLHF
-,-,TRBV21-1,TRBJ1-5,TGTGCCAGCAGCAAAGTGTTTCAGCCCCAGCATTTT,CASSKVFQPQHF
-,-,TRBV4-1,TRBJ1-6,TGCGCCAGCAGCCAAGAGTTGTCTAGTAGATATTCACCCCTCCACTTT,CASSQELSSRYSPLHF
TRBD1,-,TRBV5-5,TRBJ2-2,TGTGCCAGCAGCGCTCGACAGGGAGTGGCCGGGGAGCTGTTTTTT,CASSARQGVAGELFF
TRBD1,few,TRBV25-1,TRBJ1-2,TGTGCCAGCAGTGAGTCCAACAGGGGGGACTATGGCTACACCTTC,CASSESNRGDYGYTF
-,-,TRBV10-3,TRBJ1-5,TGTGCCATCAAAGGGGGGGGAAATCAGCCCCAGCATTTT,CAIKGGGNQPQHF
-,-,TRBV3-1,TRBJ2-3,TGTGCCAGCAGCCAAGGATCAGATACGCAGTATTTT,CASSQGSDTQYF
TRBD2,-,TRBV7-9,TRBJ2-3,TGTGCCAGCAGCTTAGCGTTAGCGGGAGGTCGCACAGATACGCAGTATTTT,CASSLALAGGRTDTQYF
TRBD2,-,TRBV9,TRBJ2-3,TGTGCCAGCGGCGTCGGGACTAGGCACAGATACGCGTATTTT,CASGVGTRHRYAYF
TRBD1,-,TRBV13,TRBJ2-1,TGTGCCAGCAGCCGCAGGGGGCTAGCTTTGGATAAAAAGGGCAATGAGCAGTTCTTC,CASSRRGLALDKKGNEQFF
-,once,TRBV7-2,TRBJ2-1,TGTGCCAGCAGCCCCCAGGCGACCTCCTACAATGAGCAGTTCTTC,CASSPQATSYNEQFF